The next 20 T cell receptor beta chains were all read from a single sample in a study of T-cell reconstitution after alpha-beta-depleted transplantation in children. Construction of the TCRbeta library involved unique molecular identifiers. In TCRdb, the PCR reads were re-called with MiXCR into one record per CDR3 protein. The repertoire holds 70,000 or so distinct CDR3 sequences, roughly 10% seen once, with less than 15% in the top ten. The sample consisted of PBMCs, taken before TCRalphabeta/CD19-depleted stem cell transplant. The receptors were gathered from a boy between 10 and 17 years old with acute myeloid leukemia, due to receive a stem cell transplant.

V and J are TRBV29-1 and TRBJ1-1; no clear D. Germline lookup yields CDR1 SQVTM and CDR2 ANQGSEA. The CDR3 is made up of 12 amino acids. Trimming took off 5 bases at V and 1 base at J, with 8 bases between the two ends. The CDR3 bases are TGCAGCGTTCAGCGGAGGAACACTGAAGCTTTCTTT. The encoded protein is CSVQRRNTEAFF.

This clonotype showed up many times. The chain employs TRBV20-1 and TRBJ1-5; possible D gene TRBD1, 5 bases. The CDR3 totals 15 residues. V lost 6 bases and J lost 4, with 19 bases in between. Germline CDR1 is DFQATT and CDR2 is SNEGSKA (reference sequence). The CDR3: CSAPLNGGGNQPQHF. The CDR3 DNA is TGCAGTGCCCCCCTCAATGGGGGGGGGAATCAGCCCCAGCATTTT.

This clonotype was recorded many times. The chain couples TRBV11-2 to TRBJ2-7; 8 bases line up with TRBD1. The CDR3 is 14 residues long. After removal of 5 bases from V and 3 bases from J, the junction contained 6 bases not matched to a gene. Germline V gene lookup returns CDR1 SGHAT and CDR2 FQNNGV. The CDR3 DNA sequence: TGTGCCAGCAGCCTCGGACAGGGTTACTACGAGCAGTACGTC. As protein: CASSLGQGYYEQYV.

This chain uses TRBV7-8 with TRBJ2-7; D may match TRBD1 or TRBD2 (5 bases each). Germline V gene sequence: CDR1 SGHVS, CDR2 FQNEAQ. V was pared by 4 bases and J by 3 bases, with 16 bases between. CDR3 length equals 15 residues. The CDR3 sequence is CASSWDVGADYEQYF. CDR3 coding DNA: TGTGCCAGCAGCTGGGACGTAGGGGCGGACTACGAGCAGTACTTC.

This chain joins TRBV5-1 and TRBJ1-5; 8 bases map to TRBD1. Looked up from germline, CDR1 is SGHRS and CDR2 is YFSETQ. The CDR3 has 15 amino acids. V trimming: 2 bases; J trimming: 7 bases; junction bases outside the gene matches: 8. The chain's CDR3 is CASSFGGQGGQPQHF. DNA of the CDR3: TGCGCCAGCAGCTTCGGTGGACAGGGAGGGCAGCCCCAGCATTTT.

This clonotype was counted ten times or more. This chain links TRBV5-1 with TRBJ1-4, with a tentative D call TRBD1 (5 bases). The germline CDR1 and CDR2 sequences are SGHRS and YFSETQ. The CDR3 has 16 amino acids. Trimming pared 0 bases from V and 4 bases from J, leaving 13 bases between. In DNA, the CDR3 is TGCGCCAGCAGCTTGGCCGGGGTTGGGGGTAATGAAAAACTGTTTTTT. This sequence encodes CASSLAGVGGNEKLFF. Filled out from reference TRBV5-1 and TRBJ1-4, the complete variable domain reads KAGVTQTPRYLIKTRGQQVTLSCSPISGHRSVSWYQQTPGQGLQFLFEYFSETQRNKGNFPGRFSGRQFSNSRSEMNVSTLELGDSALYLCASSLAGVGGNEKLFFGSGTQLSVL.

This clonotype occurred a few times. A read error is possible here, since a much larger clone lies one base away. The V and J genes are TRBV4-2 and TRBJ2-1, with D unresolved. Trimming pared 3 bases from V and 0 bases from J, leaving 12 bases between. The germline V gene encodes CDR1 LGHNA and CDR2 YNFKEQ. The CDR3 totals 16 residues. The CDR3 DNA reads TGTGCCAGCAGCCACGATGTACAGAGCTCCTACAATGAGCAGTTCTTC. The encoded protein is CASSHDVQSSYNEQFF.

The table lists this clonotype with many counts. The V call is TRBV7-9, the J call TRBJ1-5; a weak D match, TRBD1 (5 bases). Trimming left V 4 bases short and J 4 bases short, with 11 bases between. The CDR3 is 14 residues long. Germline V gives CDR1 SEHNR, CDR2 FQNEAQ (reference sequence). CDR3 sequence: CASSSPTENQPQHF. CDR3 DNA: TGTGCCAGCAGCTCCCCGACAGAGAATCAGCCCCAGCATTTT.

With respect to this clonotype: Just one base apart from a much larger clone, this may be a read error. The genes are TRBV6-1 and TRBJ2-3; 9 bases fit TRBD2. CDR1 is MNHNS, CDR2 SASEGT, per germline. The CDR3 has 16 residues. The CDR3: CASRRPSGGSPDTQSF. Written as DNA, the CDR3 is TGTGCCAGCAGAAGGCCAAGCGGGGGGTCCCCAGATACGCAGTCTTTT.

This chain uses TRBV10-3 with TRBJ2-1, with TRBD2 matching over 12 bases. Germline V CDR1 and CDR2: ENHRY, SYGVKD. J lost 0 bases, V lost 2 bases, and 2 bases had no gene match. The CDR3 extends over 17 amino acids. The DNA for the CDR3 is TGTGCCATCAGTGAGGCTAGCGGGGGGGCCTCCTACAATGAGCAGTTCTTC. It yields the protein CAISEASGGASYNEQFF.

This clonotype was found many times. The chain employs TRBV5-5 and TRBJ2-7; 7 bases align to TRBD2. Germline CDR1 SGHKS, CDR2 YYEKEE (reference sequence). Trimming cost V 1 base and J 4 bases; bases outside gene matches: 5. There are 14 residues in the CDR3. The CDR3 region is CASSLRGDGYEQYV. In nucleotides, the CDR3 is TGTGCCAGCAGCTTGCGGGGGGACGGATACGAGCAGTACGTC.

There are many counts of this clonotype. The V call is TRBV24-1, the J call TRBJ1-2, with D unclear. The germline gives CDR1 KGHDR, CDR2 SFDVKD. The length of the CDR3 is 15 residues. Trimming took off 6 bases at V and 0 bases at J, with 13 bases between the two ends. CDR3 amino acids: CATSLVGPSNYGYTF. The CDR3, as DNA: TGTGCCACCAGTCTGGTAGGGCCCTCTAACTATGGCTACACCTTC.

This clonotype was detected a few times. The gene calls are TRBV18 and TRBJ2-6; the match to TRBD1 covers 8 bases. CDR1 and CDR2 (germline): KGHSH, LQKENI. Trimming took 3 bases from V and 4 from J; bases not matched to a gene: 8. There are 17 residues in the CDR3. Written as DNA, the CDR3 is TGTGCCAGCTCACCGCCGACAGGGGCATCCGGGGCCAACGTCCTGACTTTC. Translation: CASSPPTGASGANVLTF.

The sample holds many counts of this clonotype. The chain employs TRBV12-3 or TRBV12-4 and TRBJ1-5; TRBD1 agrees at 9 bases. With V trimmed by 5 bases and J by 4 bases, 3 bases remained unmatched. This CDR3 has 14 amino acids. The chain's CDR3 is CASSGQGTNQPQHF. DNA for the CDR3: TGTGCCAGCAGTGGACAGGGGACTAATCAGCCCCAGCATTTT.

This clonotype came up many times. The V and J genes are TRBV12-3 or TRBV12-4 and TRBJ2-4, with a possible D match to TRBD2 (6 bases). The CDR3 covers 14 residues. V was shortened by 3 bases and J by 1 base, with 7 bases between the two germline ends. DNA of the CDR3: TGTGCCAGCAGTTTTGGAGGGGCCAAAAACATTCAGTACTTC. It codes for CASSFGGAKNIQYF.

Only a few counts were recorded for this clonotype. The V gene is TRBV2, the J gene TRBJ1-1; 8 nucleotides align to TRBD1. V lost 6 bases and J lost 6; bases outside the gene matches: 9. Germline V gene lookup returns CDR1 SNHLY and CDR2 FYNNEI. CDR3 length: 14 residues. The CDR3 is CASRDRTGRPEAFF. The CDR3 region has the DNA TGTGCCAGCAGGGATAGGACAGGGCGGCCTGAAGCTTTCTTT.

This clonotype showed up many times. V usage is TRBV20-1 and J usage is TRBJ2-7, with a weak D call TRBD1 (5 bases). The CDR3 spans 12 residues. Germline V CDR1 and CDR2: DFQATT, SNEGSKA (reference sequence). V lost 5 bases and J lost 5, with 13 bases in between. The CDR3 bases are TGCAGTGCTCGCAGGGAAGGTGACGAGCAGTACTTC. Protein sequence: CSARREGDEQYF.

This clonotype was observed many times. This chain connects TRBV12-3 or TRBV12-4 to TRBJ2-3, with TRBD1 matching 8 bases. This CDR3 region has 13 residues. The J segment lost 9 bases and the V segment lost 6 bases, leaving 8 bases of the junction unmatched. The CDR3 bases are TGTGCCAGCAGCTACAGGGGGACCGAGACGCAGTATTTT. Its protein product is CASSYRGTETQYF.

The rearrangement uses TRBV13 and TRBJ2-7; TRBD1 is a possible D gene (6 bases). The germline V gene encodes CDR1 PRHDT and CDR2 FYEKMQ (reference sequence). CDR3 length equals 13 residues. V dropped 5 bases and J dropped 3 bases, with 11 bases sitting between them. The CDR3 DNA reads TGTGCCAGCAGCATCGAGGGGGTCTACGAGCAGTACTTC. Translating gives CASSIEGVYEQYF.

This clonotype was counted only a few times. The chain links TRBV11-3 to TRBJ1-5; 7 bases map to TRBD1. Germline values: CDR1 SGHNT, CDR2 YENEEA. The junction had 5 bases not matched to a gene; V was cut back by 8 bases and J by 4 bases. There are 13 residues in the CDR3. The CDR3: CASAKGANQPQHF. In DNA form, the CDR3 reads TGTGCCAGCGCCAAGGGGGCTAATCAGCCCCAGCATTTT. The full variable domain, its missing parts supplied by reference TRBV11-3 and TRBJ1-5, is EAGVVQSPRYKIIEKKQPVAFWCNPISGHNTLYWYLQNLGQGPELLIRYENEEAVDDSQLPKDRFSAERLKGVDSTLKIQPAELGDSAVYLCASAKGANQPQHFGDGTRLSIL.